This T cell receptor beta chain was retrieved from a study of T cells after yellow fever vaccination (dated by TCRdb to between 2017 and 2020). About the study as a whole: Libraries from fractions with low cell numbers were prepared with the SMART-Seq v4 Ultra Low Input RNA kit. Bulk TCR alpha and beta repertoires were sequenced longitudinally to track T-cell clones before and after primary and booster YFV17D yellow fever vaccination. The cohort comprised two healthy male donors, one aged 18 to 30 and one aged 30 to 40 years. Blood samples were taken at several timepoints before and after primary and secondary immunization, and bulk PBMC replicates and cell subsets were isolated. Study-wide findings and limitations: Computational filtering was needed because FACS-sorted repertoires could contain abundant contaminating clonotypes from the bulk population. The study included only two donors, which limits how far the findings can be generalized. Compared with the primary T-cell response, the secondary T-cell response was faster but weaker, reaching its peak on day 5 rather than on day 15. A small share of clonotypes occurred in both CD4 and CD8 compartments, likely arising from convergent recombination. Most clones expanded after primary vaccination (about 96% of CD4 and approximately 90% of CD8) were re-detected after the booster, suggesting that broad memory maintenance occurred.

This clonotype was counted between two and nine times. Its specific antigen is unknown. Base qualities are not provided; no much larger clone lies one nucleotide away. Read against the paper, the sample's treatment or condition label means: live attenuated yellow fever vaccine strain. PBMCs were isolated from peripheral blood using a standard Ficoll-Paque protocol. Dynabeads CD4 and CD8 positive selection kits were used to isolate the CD4 and CD8 T-cell fractions. TriZol was used to extract RNA from bulk PBMCs, CD4 and CD8 fractions, and dextramer-positive and dextramer-negative fractions. Synthesis of TCR cDNA relied on 5'RACE template switching, a step that introduced a universal primer site along with unique molecular identifiers. Priming of cDNA synthesis was performed from both the TCR alpha and TCR beta constant segments. Library amplification involved two PCR steps, and the second step added sample barcodes and sequencing adapters. Sequencing of the libraries was done on either Illumina HiSeq 2500 (2x100 bp) or NovaSeq (2x150 bp). On the authors' methods: Reads were demultiplexed and collapsed into UMI consensus sequences with MIGEC, and V(D)J alignment was performed with MiXCR. Vaccine-responding clonotypes were identified with edgeR using replicate PBMC samples, with FDR below 0.01 and a log2 fold change above 5 up to day 15 being required. CD4 or CD8 identity was assigned to each bulk clonotype according to whether the clonotype was present at higher abundance in the sequenced CD4 repertoire or the sequenced CD8 repertoire. The public reads were run again by TCRdb, first through fastp at Q25 and then through MiXCR, and only productive beta chains were kept. All rows with the same CDR3 protein become a single entry with the most common DNA and genes. These V and J calls originate from TCRdb's pipeline instead of the authors' own analysis. In all, the sample holds over 200,000 distinct CDR3 sequences, and around 6.7% of those were seen once. Jointly, the top ten make up 1% to 1.2% of the sample.

The trim is 1 base for V and 0 bases for J, with a gap of 10 bases between the germline ends. CDR1 and CDR2, looked up from the germline V gene, are SGHTA and FQGNSA. The CDR3 goes from the cysteine to the phenylalanine over 15 residues. Kept here is only the CDR3 DNA, which spans 45 bases and is read in frame from base 1. Material: CD4+ T cells sorted from PBMCs, obtained on the day of the yellow fever booster vaccination. The sequence was collected from a man younger than 40 who received the YFV17D yellow fever vaccine. The chain uses TRBV7-2 and TRBJ2-7; the D gene cannot be resolved reliably. CDR3 region: CASSLDRYSSYEQYF. The DNA sequence is TGTGCCAGCAGCTTAGACAGATATAGCTCCTACGAGCAGTACTTC.